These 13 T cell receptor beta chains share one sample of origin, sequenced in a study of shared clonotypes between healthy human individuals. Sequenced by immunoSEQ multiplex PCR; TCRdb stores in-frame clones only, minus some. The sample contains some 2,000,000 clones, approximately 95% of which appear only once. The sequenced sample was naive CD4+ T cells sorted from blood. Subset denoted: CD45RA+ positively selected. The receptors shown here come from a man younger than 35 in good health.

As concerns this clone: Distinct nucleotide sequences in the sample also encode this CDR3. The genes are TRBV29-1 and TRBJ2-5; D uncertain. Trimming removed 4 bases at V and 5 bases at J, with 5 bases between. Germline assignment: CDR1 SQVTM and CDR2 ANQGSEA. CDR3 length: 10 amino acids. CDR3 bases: TGCAGCGTTGGAGACGAGACCCAGTACTTC. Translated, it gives CSVGDETQYF.

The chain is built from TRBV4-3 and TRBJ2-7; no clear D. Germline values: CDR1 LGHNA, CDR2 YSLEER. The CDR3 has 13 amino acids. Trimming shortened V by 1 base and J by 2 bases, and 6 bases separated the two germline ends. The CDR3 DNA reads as TGCGCCAGCAGCCAAGGGACCACCTACGAGCAGTACTTC. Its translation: CASSQGTTYEQYF.

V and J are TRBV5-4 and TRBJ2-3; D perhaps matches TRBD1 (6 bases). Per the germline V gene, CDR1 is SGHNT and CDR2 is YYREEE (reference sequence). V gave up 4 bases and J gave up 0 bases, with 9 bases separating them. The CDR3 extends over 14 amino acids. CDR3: CASSVDRSTDTQYF. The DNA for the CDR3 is TGTGCCAGCAGCGTGGACAGAAGCACAGATACGCAGTATTTT.

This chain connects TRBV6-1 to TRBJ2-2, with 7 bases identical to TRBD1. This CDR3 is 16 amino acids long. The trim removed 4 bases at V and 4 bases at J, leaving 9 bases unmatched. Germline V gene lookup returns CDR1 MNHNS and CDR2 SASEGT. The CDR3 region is CASSVEGGMGTGELFF. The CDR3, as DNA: TGTGCCAGCAGTGTAGAAGGGGGCATGGGCACCGGGGAGCTGTTTTTT.

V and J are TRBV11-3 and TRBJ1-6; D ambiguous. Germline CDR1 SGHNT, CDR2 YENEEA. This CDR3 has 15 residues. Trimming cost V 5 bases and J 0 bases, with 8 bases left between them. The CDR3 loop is CASSDGSSYNSPLHF. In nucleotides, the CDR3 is TGTGCCAGCAGCGACGGGAGCTCCTATAATTCACCCCTCCACTTT.

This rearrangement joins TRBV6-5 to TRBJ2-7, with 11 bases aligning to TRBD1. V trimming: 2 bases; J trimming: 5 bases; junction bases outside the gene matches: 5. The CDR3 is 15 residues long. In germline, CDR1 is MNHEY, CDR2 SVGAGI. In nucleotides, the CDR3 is TGTGCCAGCAGTTACCCGGACAGGGGGCGGGACGAGCAGTACTTC. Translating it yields CASSYPDRGRDEQYF.

The CDR3 spells CVIGQTPGEQYF. The CDR3 nucleotides are TGTGTCATAGGACAGACCCCTGGCGAGCAGTACTTC. The chain has TRBV5-4 and TRBJ2-7; possible D gene TRBD1, 6 bases. This CDR3 spans 12 amino acids. The germline gives CDR1 SGHNT, CDR2 YYREEE (reference sequence). The entire variable domain, with the rest obtained from reference TRBV5-4 and TRBJ2-7, is as follows: ETGVTQSPTHLIKTRGQQVTLRCSSQSGHNTVSWYQQALGQGPQFIFQYYREEENGRGNFPPRFSGLQFPNYSSELNVNALELDDSALYLCVIGQTPGEQYFGPGTRLTVT.

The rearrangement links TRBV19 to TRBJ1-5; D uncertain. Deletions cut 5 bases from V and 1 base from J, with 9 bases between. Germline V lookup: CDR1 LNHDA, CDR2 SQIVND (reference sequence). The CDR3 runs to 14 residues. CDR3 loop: CASSGDNSNQPQHF. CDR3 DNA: TGTGCCAGTAGTGGTGACAACAGCAATCAGCCCCAGCATTTT.

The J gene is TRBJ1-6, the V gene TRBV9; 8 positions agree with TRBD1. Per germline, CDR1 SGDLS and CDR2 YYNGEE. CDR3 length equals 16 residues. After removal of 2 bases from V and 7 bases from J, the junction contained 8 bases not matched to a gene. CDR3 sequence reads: CASSVAETGGNSPLHF. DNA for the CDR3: TGTGCCAGCAGCGTGGCGGAAACAGGGGGAAATTCACCCCTCCACTTT.

The CDR3 here is CASRPGAGANVLTF. For the CDR3, the DNA is TGTGCCAGCAGGCCCGGGGCTGGGGCCAACGTCCTGACTTTC. The chain employs TRBV21-1 and TRBJ2-6; the DNA was not used to check the table's D call, TRBD2. TRBV21-1 represents a pseudogene. The CDR3 is 14 residues long.

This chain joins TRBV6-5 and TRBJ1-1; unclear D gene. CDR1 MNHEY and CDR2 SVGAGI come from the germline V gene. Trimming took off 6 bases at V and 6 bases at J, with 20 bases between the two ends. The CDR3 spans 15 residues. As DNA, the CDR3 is TGTGCCAGCAGGTCCTTCGGCCGGAAGGGCTCTGAAGCTTTCTTT. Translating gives CASRSFGRKGSEAFF.

CDR3 sequence (DNA): TGTGCCAGCAGCTTAATGGCAGGGACCCAGGAGACCCAGTACTTC. Translated, it gives CASSLMAGTQETQYF. The chain recombines TRBV7-6 with TRBJ2-5, with D perhaps being TRBD1 or TRBD2 (5 bases each). V was clipped by 2 bases and J by 5 bases, with 15 bases between them. The CDR3 consists of 15 residues. Germline V CDR1 and CDR2: SGHVS, FNYEAQ.

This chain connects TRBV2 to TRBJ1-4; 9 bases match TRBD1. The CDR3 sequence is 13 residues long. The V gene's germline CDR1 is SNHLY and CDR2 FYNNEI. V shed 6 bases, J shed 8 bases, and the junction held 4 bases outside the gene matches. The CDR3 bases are TGTGCCAGCAGCCGGGACAGGGACGAAAAACTGTTTTTT. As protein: CASSRDRDEKLFF.